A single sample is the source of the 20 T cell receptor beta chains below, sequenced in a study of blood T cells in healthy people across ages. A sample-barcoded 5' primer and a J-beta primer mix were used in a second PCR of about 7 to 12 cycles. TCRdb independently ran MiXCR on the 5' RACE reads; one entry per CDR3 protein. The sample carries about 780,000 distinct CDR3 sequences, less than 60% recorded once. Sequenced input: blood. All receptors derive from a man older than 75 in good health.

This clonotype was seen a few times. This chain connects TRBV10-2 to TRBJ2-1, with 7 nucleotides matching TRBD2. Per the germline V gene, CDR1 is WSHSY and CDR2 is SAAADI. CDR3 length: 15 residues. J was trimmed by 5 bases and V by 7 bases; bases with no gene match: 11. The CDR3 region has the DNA TGCGCCAGCACCCTAGCGGCATTCCAAAACAATGAGCAGTTCTTC. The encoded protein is CASTLAAFQNNEQFF.

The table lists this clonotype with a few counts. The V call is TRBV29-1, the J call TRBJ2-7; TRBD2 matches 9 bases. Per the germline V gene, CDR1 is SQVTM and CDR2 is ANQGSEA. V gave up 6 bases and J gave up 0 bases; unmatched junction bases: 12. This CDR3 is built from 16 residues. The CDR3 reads CSVAWRTSGLSYEQYF. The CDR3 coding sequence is TGCAGCGTGGCTTGGCGCACTAGCGGGCTCTCCTACGAGCAGTACTTC.

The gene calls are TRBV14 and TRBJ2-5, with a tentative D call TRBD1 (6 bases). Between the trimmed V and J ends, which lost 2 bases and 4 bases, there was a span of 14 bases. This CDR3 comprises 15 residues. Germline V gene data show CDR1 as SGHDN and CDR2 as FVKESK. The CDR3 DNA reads TGTGCCAGCAGCCAATTCGCACAGGGCGGAGAGACCCAGTACTTC. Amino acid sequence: CASSQFAQGGETQYF.

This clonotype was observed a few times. The CDR3 DNA is TGTGCCGGGGAAGTTGGCGATACGCAGTATTTT. This translates into CAGEVGDTQYF. The chain carries TRBV30 and TRBJ2-3; D is unresolved. Germline V gene sequence: CDR1 GTSNPN, CDR2 SVGIG (reference sequence). V was shortened by 8 bases and J by 6 bases, with 12 bases between the two germline ends. This CDR3 has 11 residues.

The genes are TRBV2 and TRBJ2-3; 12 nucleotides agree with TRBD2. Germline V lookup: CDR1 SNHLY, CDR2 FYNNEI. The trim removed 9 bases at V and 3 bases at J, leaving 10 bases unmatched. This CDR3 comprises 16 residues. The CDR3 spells CASQRLAGDRTDTQYF. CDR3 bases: TGTGCCAGTCAGAGACTAGCGGGAGATAGGACAGATACGCAGTATTTT.

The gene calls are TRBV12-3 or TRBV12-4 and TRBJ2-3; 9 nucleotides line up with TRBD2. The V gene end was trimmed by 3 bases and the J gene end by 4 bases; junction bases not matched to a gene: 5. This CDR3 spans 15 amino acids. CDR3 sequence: CASSLFSGRADTQYF. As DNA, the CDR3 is TGTGCCAGCAGTTTGTTTAGCGGGAGAGCAGATACGCAGTATTTT.

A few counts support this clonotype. The CDR3 nucleotides read TGTGCCATCAGTAAGGACAAAACGGAGACCCAGTACTTC. It encodes CAISKDKTETQYF. The chain employs TRBV10-3 and TRBJ2-5, with D tentatively TRBD1 (5 bases). With 5 bases removed from V and 5 bases from J, the gap between germline ends came to 12 bases. The CDR3 has 13 residues. Germline V gene sequence: CDR1 ENHRY, CDR2 SYGVKD.

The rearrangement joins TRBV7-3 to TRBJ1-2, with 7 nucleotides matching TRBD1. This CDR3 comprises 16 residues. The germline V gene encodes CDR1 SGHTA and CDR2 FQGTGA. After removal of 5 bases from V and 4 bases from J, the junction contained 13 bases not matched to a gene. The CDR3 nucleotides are TGTGCCAGCAGCCCACACCTGACAGGGTCCGTCTATGGCTACACCTTC. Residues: CASSPHLTGSVYGYTF.

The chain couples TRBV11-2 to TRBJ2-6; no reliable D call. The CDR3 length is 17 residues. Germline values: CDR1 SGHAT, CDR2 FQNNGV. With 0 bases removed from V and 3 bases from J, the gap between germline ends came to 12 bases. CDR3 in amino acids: CASSLDQVGFGANVLTF. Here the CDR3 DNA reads TGTGCCAGCAGCTTAGATCAAGTGGGTTTTGGGGCCAACGTCCTGACTTTC.

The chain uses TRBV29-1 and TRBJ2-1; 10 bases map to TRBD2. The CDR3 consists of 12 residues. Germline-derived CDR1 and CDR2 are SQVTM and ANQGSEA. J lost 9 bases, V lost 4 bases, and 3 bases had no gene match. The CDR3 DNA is TGCAGCGTTGGTGGACTAGCGGTTGAGCAGTTCTTC. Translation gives CSVGGLAVEQFF.

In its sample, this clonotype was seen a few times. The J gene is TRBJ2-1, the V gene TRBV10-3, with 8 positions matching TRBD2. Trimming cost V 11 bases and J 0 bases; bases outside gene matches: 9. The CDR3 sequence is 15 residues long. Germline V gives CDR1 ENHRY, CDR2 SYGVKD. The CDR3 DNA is TGTGCCTCCCGGGGGGGGGGAGACTCCTACAATGAGCAGTTCTTC. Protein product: CASRGGGDSYNEQFF.

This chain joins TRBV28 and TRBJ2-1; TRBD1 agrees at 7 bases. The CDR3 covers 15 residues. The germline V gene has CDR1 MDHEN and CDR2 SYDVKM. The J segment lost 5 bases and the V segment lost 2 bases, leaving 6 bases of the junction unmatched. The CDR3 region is CASSLITGVNNEQFF. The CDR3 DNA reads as TGTGCCAGCAGTTTAATTACAGGGGTCAACAATGAGCAGTTCTTC.

CDR3 in amino acids: CASSQHRDSAFNEQFF. The CDR3 coding sequence is TGTGCCAGCAGCCAACACCGGGACAGTGCGTTCAATGAGCAGTTCTTC. This rearrangement joins TRBV12-3 or TRBV12-4 to TRBJ2-1; 7 nucleotides line up with TRBD1. Trimming took 6 bases from V and 6 from J; bases not matched to a gene: 14. The CDR3 consists of 16 residues.

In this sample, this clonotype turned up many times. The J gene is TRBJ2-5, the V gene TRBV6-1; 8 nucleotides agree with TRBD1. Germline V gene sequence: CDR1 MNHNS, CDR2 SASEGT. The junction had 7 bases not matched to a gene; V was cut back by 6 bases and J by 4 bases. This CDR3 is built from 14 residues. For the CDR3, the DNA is TGTGCCAGCAGCGTAGACAGGGGTCGAGAGACCCAGTACTTC. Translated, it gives CASSVDRGRETQYF.

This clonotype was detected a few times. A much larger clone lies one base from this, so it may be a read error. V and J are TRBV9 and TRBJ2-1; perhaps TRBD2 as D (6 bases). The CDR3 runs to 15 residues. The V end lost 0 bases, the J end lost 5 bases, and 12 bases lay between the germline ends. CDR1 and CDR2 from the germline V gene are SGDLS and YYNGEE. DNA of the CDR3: TGTGCCAGCAGCGTAGGTTGCGGGGCCGACAATGAGCAGTTCTTC. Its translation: CASSVGCGADNEQFF.

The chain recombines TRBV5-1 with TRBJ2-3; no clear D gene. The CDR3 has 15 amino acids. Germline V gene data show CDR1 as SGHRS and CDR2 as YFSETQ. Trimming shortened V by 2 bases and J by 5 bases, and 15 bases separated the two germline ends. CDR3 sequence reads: CASSLNYLRQDTQYF. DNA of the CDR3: TGCGCCAGCAGCTTAAACTACCTCAGGCAAGATACGCAGTATTTT.

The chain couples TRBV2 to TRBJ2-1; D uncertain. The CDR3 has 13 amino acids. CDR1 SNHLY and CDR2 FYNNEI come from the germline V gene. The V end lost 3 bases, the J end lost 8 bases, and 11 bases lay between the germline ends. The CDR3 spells CASSDPKPYEQFF. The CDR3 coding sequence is TGTGCCAGCAGTGACCCTAAACCGTATGAGCAGTTCTTC.

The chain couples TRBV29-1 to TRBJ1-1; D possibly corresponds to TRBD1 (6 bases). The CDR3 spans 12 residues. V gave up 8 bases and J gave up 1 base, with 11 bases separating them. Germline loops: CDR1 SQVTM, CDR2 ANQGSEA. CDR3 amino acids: CSTNRANTEAFF. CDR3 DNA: TGCAGCACTAACAGGGCGAACACTGAAGCTTTCTTT.

CDR3 loop: CASSPGAGRYSPYNEQFF. The CDR3 region has the DNA TGTGCCAGCAGCCCCGGGGCGGGGAGGTACAGCCCCTACAATGAGCAGTTCTTC. The V gene is TRBV7-2, the J gene TRBJ2-1; D may be TRBD2 (6 bases). V lost 5 bases, J lost 2 bases, and 22 bases lay in between. Germline V gene lookup returns CDR1 SGHTA and CDR2 FQGNSA. CDR3 size: 18 residues.

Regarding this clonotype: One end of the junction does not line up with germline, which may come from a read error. CDR3 in DNA: TGTGCCAGCAGCTTAGTTGCTAGGTACCAAGAGGCCCAGTACTTC. The encoded protein is CASSLVARYQEAQYF. The chain links TRBV7-2 to TRBJ2-5, with D unresolved. This CDR3 contains 15 residues. Germline V CDR1 and CDR2: SGHTA, FQGNSA.